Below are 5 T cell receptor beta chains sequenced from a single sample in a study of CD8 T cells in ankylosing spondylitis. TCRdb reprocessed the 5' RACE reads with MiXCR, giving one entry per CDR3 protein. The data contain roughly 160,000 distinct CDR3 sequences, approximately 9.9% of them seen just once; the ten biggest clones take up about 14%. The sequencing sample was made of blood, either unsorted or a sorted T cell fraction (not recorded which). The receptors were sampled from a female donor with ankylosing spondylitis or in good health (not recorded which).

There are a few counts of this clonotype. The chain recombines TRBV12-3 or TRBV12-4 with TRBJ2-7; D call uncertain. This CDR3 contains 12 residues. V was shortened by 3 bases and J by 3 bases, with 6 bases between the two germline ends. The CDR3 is CASSFGFYEQYF. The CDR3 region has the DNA TGTGCCAGCAGTTTTGGATTCTACGAGCAGTACTTC.

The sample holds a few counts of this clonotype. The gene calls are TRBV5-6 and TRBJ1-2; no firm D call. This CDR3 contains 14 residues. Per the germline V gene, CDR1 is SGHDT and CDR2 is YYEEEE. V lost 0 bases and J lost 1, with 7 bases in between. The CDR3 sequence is CASSLEVSNYGYTF. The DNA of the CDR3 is TGTGCCAGCAGCTTGGAAGTGAGTAACTATGGCTACACCTTC.

The CDR3 region has the DNA TGTGCCAGTAAAGGTCCCTACGAGCAGTACTTC. Translated: CASKGPYEQYF. V usage is TRBV19 and J usage is TRBJ2-7; D remains ambiguous. The CDR3 loop spans 11 amino acids. CDR1 LNHDA and CDR2 SQIVND come from the germline V gene (reference sequence). V was trimmed by 7 bases and J by 2 bases, leaving 6 bases between them.

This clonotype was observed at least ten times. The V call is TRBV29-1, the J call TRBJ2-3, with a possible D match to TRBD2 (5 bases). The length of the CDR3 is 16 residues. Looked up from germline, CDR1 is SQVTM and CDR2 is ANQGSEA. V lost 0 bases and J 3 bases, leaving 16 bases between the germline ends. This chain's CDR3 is CSVEDLGLSRTDTQYF. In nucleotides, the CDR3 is TGCAGCGTTGAAGATTTAGGACTCAGTCGGACAGATACGCAGTATTTT.

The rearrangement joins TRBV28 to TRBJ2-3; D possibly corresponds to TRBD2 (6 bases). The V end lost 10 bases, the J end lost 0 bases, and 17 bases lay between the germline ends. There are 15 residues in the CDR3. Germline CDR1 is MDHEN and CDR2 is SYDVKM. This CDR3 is CATYRVADSTDTQYF. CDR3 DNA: TGTGCCACCTATCGAGTAGCGGACAGCACAGATACGCAGTATTTT.